This TCR beta chain stems from a study of shared clonotypes between healthy human individuals (TCRdb year 2020). At the level of the whole study: Three men and two women, aged 18 to 49 years, made up the cohort. To estimate repertoire size and how much clonotypes are shared between individuals, the study performed deep sequencing of blood TCR repertoires from a handful of healthy adults. For each donor, CD4 naive and CD4 memory were each run on three plates, CD8 naive on two plates, and CD8 memory on one plate. Leukapheresis yielded between about 0.85 and 9.5 billion PBMCs per donor. Different laboratories and diverse techniques were used to prepare libraries and sequence TCR repertoires, to increase sequencing depth and limit assay-specific biases. Here is what the overall study found, with its caveats: Incomplete sequencing was indicated by rarefaction of sorted-subset datasets, despite the large sequencing depth. Sampling was restricted to blood, and TCR repertoires in tissues likely differ from the TCR repertoires found in blood. Higher generation probabilities were observed for clonotypes shared by all four sorted-subset donors than for non-shared clonotypes. Because the study included a small number of donors, the genetic and exposure-history diversity represented was limited. Naive subsets generally had larger estimated clonotype richness than memory subsets. Pairwise subsampling indicated that sequencing depth was expected to affect the degree of clonotype sharing among donors. Sharing across four donors was observed for around 5% of naive CD4, about 4% of naive CD8, 2.3% of memory CD4, and over 0.3% of memory CD8 clonotypes.

From the cysteine through the phenylalanine, the CDR3 covers 13 amino acids. This entry keeps only the CDR3 DNA: 39 bases, framed from base 1. Sequences KGHSH (CDR1) and LQKENI (CDR2) are obtained from the germline V gene. The V and J ends are trimmed by 4 bases and 4 bases, leaving 10 bases between them. Healthy HIV-negative adults with no recently reported acute infections or vaccinations were included as donors. All donors were Caucasian adults living in Nashville, Tennessee, USA. CD4+ T cells were enriched by magnetic negative selection, after which naive cells were positively selected on CD45RA and the negative fraction was taken as the memory subset. Blood was collected by leukapheresis, and PBMCs were isolated by Ficoll-Histopaque density gradient centrifugation and then cryopreserved in liquid nitrogen vapor phase. Purity and quantity of every magnetically sorted T cell population were checked by analytical flow cytometry. Genomic DNA was isolated from each sorted fraction and quantified by UV absorbance on a Nanodrop 2000c.

In the case of this clone: The specificity of this receptor is unknown. No much larger clone exists at a distance of one base, and base qualities are not known.

Using the deep immunoSEQ assay, TCR CDR3 regions were amplified from genomic DNA by multiplex PCR. For each cell subset, the extracted genomic DNA was distributed evenly across all wells of several immunoSEQ 96-well plates, and each plate served as one replicate. Each replicate PCR for sorted subsets received 200 ng genomic DNA, equal to about 30,000 T cell genomes. The purified libraries were quantified using a Qubit 3.0 fluorometer, sized with a Bioanalyzer 2100, and then quantified again using the KAPA Library Quantification kit. Every immunoSEQ 96-well plate was sequenced on a separate single-read 150-cycle Illumina NextSeq 550 flow cell. Per the source publication's procedure: Because the immunoSEQ output held only junctional sequences and lacked quality scores, the filtering could not match the filtering applied to full-length reads. Sequences were annotated with PyIR, a Python wrapper for IgBLAST v1.9, using IMGT germline references to assign V/J genes and CDR3. Reads were removed for weak V/J assignments (E-value above 1e-6), missing CDR3, stop codons, out-of-frame junctions, or ambiguous translated residues. V3J clonotypes were defined as sequences sharing an identical inferred V gene, J gene, and CDR3 amino acid sequence. Percentage overlap between repertoires was calculated by dividing the number of shared unique clonotypes by the size of the smaller repertoire. RTK rarefaction, the Chao1 estimator, and Recon v2.1 estimates of unobserved clonotypes were used to assess repertoire richness. Generation probabilities were computed with OLGA for all TCRbeta clonotypes obtained by the gDNA method from a handful of donors. TCRdb re-hosts the immuneACCESS table, in-frame sequences only. Its copies lack some clones; in the studies checked, an unresolved V gene accounts for under half of them, and the cause for the rest is not known. V and J calls and clone size are as listed in that table; D and trimming were resolved from the DNA. This sample gives approximately 740,000 clones in total; roughly 70% of them show up just once. Around 1.6% of the sample lies in the top ten.

The chain couples TRBV18 to TRBJ1-1, with the D gene call left open. Sequencing was carried out using memory CD4+ T cells sorted from blood. This sample's cell subset or site label indicates: CD45RA-negative fraction. The TCR sequence derives from a woman under 40 in good health. Read as DNA, the sequence is TGTGCCAGCTCACTCAGGACGGGCACTGAAGCTTTCTTT. Translated, it reads CASSLRTGTEAFF.